This is a list of T cell receptor beta chains from one sample in a study of T-cell reconstitution after alpha-beta-depleted transplantation in children. From the PCR reads, TCRdb called clonotypes with MiXCR, one entry per CDR3 protein. The sample holds roughly 89,000 distinct CDR3 sequences, more than 10% seen once. Sequences were derived from PBMCs from the stem cell graft donor, sampled from the stem cell graft. These receptor sequences come from a human donor who donated a stem cell graft to a child with inherited bone marrow failure. CDR3s include the opening cysteine and the closing phenylalanine or tryptophan. The D gene is left open where the match is weak. Size is omitted from some rows. Given values are once, few, many or a class for expanded clones.

J gene,clone size,D gene,V gene,CDR3 protein,CDR3 DNA
TRBJ2-1,many,TRBD1,TRBV19,CASRGPTPGQYNEQFF,TGTGCCAGTAGGGGTCCCACGCCGGGACAGTACAATGAGCAGTTCTTC
TRBJ2-7,many,TRBD1,TRBV5-1,CASSVTGTGVEQYF,TGCGCCAGCAGCGTGACCGGGACAGGGGTTGAGCAGTACTTC
TRBJ1-1,many,.,TRBV6-1,CASSPRGYGEAFF,TGTGCCAGCAGTCCCCGGGGGTATGGCGAAGCTTTCTTT
TRBJ2-5,many,.,TRBV7-9,CASSSPPGQETQYF,TGTGCCAGCAGCTCCCCACCTGGGCAAGAGACCCAGTACTTC
TRBJ1-2,many,.,TRBV12-3/TRBV12-4,CASSLRHISNYGYTF,TGTGCCAGCAGTTTAAGACACATATCTAACTATGGCTACACCTTC
TRBJ2-5,few,.,TRBV20-1,CSAPEGRETQYF,TGCAGTGCGCCGGAGGGCCGAGAGACCCAGTACTTC
TRBJ2-6,.,TRBD1,TRBV7-2,CASSLGDRVGANVLTF,TGTGCCAGCAGCTTAGGGGACAGGGTTGGGGCCAACGTCCTGACTTTC
TRBJ1-1,many,TRBD1,TRBV7-2,CASSLAGQGANTEAFF,TGTGCCAGCAGCTTAGCGGGACAGGGGGCGAACACTGAAGCTTTCTTT
TRBJ2-7,.,TRBD2,TRBV7-9,CASSSTTSGSYEQYF,TGTGCCAGCAGCTCGACGACTAGCGGTAGCTACGAGCAGTACTTC
TRBJ2-1,few,TRBD2,TRBV27,CASSSYFGTSGSGGEQFF,TGTGCCAGCAGTTCCTACTTCGGGACTAGCGGGAGCGGGGGTGAGCAGTTCTTC
TRBJ1-5,many,.,TRBV7-2,CASSLVGPQHF,TGTGCCAGCAGCTTGGTCGGACCCCAGCATTTT
TRBJ1-5,many,TRBD1,TRBV5-1,CASSLGTGVDQPQHF,TGCGCCAGCAGCTTGGGGACAGGGGTTGATCAGCCCCAGCATTTT
TRBJ2-7,.,.,TRBV29-1,CSVLQAGSYEQYF,TGCAGCGTCCTCCAGGCAGGCTCCTACGAGCAGTACTTC
TRBJ2-7,many,TRBD2,TRBV4-2,CASSQTSGREYEQYF,TGTGCCAGCAGCCAGACTAGCGGGAGGGAATACGAGCAGTACTTC
TRBJ2-2,few,TRBD2,TRBV2,CASSLTSGRAGTGELFF,TGTGCCAGCAGCTTAACTAGCGGGAGGGCCGGGACCGGGGAGCTGTTTTTT
TRBJ2-2,many,.,TRBV11-3,CASSFFSTGELFF,TGTGCCAGCAGCTTCTTCTCCACCGGGGAGCTGTTTTTT
TRBJ2-1,.,.,TRBV7-2,CASSLRQGWESYNEQFF,TGTGCCAGCAGCTTACGCCAGGGGTGGGAGTCCTACAATGAGCAGTTCTTC
TRBJ2-3,few,TRBD1,TRBV6-6,CASSYPTGVGADTQYF,TGTGCCAGCAGTTACCCGACAGGGGTGGGCGCAGATACGCAGTATTTT
TRBJ1-6,many,TRBD1,TRBV6-2/TRBV6-3,CASRTPGQLYNSPLHF,TGTGCCAGCAGGACACCGGGACAGCTCTATAATTCACCCCTCCACTTT
TRBJ2-7,many,TRBD1,TRBV29-1,CSARRDRTYEQYF,TGCAGCGCCCGCCGGGACAGGACCTACGAGCAGTACTTC
TRBJ2-3,many,.,TRBV29-1,CSEEGGQTDTQYF,TGCAGTGAGGAGGGGGGGCAAACAGATACGCAGTATTTT
TRBJ1-5,many,TRBD1,TRBV20-1,CSAIPGGDFSNQPQHF,TGCAGTGCTATCCCAGGGGGAGATTTTAGCAATCAGCCCCAGCATTTT
TRBJ2-1,.,.,TRBV7-3,CASALGAANYNEQFF,TGTGCCAGCGCGTTGGGGGCGGCAAATTACAATGAGCAGTTCTTC
TRBJ1-6,many,TRBD1,TRBV5-1,CASSLTGTDNSPLHF,TGCGCCAGCAGCTTAACCGGGACAGATAATTCACCCCTCCACTTT
TRBJ2-5,many,TRBD1,TRBV19,CASSGTGSETQYF,TGTGCCAGTAGTGGGACAGGGTCGGAGACCCAGTACTTC
TRBJ2-1,many,TRBD1,TRBV11-2,CASSSYRDRAHEQFF,TGTGCCAGCAGCTCCTACCGGGACAGGGCCCATGAGCAGTTCTTC
TRBJ1-2,many,.,TRBV20-1,CSARDEATFYGYTF,TGCAGTGCTAGAGATGAGGCCACTTTCTATGGCTACACCTTC
TRBJ2-1,many,TRBD2,TRBV4-3,CASSPLAGAPPSYNEQFF,TGCGCCAGCAGCCCACTAGCGGGAGCCCCTCCCTCCTACAATGAGCAGTTCTTC
TRBJ1-5,many,.,TRBV13,CASSHGGGNQPQHF,TGTGCCAGCAGCCACGGGGGGGGCAATCAGCCCCAGCATTTT
TRBJ1-1,many,TRBD1,TRBV5-1,CASSSGYRGAEAFF,TGCGCCAGCAGCTCCGGATACAGGGGGGCGGAAGCTTTCTTT
TRBJ2-1,many,.,TRBV6-5,CASSPQGYNEQFF,TGTGCCAGCAGTCCGCAGGGGTACAATGAGCAGTTCTTC
TRBJ1-1,few,.,TRBV7-9,CASSLVGGHTEAFF,TGTGCCAGCAGCTTAGTGGGAGGGCACACTGAAGCTTTCTTT
TRBJ2-1,.,.,TRBV5-5,CASSWLVSSSSYNEQFF,TGTGCCAGCAGCTGGTTGGTCTCATCAAGCTCCTACAATGAGCAGTTCTTC
TRBJ2-5,few,TRBD2,TRBV10-3,CAISESFGLADQETQYF,TGTGCCATCAGTGAGTCCTTCGGACTAGCGGACCAAGAGACCCAGTACTTC
TRBJ1-2,.,.,TRBV5-6,CAMGPRPSGNTF,TGTGCCATGGGCCCCAGGCCCAGCGGCAACACCTTC
TRBJ2-1,.,TRBD2,TRBV6-1,CASSEQLGLESNEQFF,TGTGCCAGCAGTGAACAGTTGGGACTAGAAAGCAATGAGCAGTTCTTC
TRBJ1-2,many,TRBD1,TRBV7-9,CASSLGTGIVGYTF,TGTGCCAGCAGCTTGGGGACAGGGATAGTCGGCTACACCTTC
TRBJ1-1,.,.,TRBV5-1,CASSWIRVNTESFF,TGCGCCAGCAGCTGGATACGGGTGAACACTGAATCTTTCTTT
TRBJ1-6,many,.,TRBV20-1,CSASIVGYNSPLHF,TGCAGTGCCAGTATCGTCGGTTATAATTCACCCCTCCACTTT
TRBJ1-5,few,.,TRBV18,CASSYQGYNQPQHF,TGTGCCAGCTCTTATCAGGGTTACAATCAGCCCCAGCATTTT
TRBJ1-1,many,.,TRBV4-3,CASGTMSNTEAFF,TGCGCCAGCGGCACCATGTCGAACACTGAAGCTTTCTTT
TRBJ1-4,.,.,TRBV6-1,CASSRLWGDEKLFF,TGTGCCAGCAGCCGTTTGTGGGGGGATGAAAAACTGTTTTTT
TRBJ2-5,many,.,TRBV7-6,CASSLLSGGETQYF,TGTGCCAGCAGCTTATTGTCGGGTGGGGAGACCCAGTACTTC
TRBJ1-6,.,.,TRBV4-3,CASSQAHRSSYNSPLHF,TGCGCCAGCAGCCAAGCACACAGAAGCTCCTATAATTCACCCCTCCACTTT
TRBJ1-1,many,.,TRBV4-3,CASSQEVPKNTEAFF,TGCGCCAGCAGCCAAGAGGTACCGAAGAACACTGAAGCTTTCTTT
TRBJ2-7,many,.,TRBV19,CASSFRPWTAGGYEQYF,TGTGCCAGTAGTTTCCGCCCTTGGACGGCCGGTGGCTACGAGCAGTACTTC
TRBJ2-3,many,.,TRBV5-1,CASSLARDTQYF,TGCGCCAGCAGCTTGGCCAGGGATACGCAGTATTTT
TRBJ1-1,many,.,TRBV20-1,CSAFWGLNTEAFF,TGCAGTGCGTTTTGGGGGCTGAACACTGAAGCTTTCTTT
TRBJ2-7,many,.,TRBV5-1,CASSLNVRGQYF,TGCGCCAGCAGCTTGAATGTACGTGGGCAGTACTTC
TRBJ2-7,.,.,TRBV6-2/TRBV6-3,CASSYSGTSRITPLRYEQYF,TGTGCCAGCAGTTACTCCGGGACATCCCGAATCACGCCGCTCCGGTACGAGCAGTACTTC